One and the same sample provided the 30 T cell receptor beta chains below, sequenced in a study of blood T cell repertoires in COVID-19. Generated by immunoSEQ multiplex PCR, the TCRdb table keeps only in-frame clones and is missing some. This table holds fewer than 250,000 clones, about 85% found once. Sequenced input: peripheral blood. Source of these receptors: a man aged 40-55 years with acute or convalescent COVID-19.

The CDR3 region is CASSLVGDTEAFF. The CDR3, as DNA: TGTGCCAGCAGCTTAGTAGGGGATACTGAAGCTTTCTTT. The V call is TRBV7-2, the J call TRBJ1-1; a possible D gene is TRBD1 (5 bases). Trimming shortened V by 1 base and J by 5 bases, and 8 bases separated the two germline ends. This CDR3 has 13 amino acids. CDR1 and CDR2 (germline): SGHTA, FQGNSA.

V and J are TRBV19 and TRBJ2-7; 9 bases match TRBD2. Germline V lookup: CDR1 LNHDA, CDR2 SQIVND (reference sequence). This CDR3 region has 15 residues. V lost 5 bases to trimming and J lost 2 bases; unmatched junction nucleotides: 7. CDR3 residues: CASSSGLARTYEQYF. CDR3 DNA: TGTGCCAGTAGTTCAGGACTAGCGCGTACCTACGAGCAGTACTTC.

The gene calls are TRBV7-9 and TRBJ2-7; TRBD2 agrees at 11 bases. There are 14 residues in the CDR3. Germline trimming cut 6 bases from V and 5 bases from J; bases unmatched to any gene: 6. CDR1 is SEHNR, CDR2 FQNEAQ, per germline (reference sequence). CDR3 region: CASSSGLAGDEQYF. CDR3 coding DNA: TGTGCCAGCAGTTCCGGACTAGCGGGCGACGAGCAGTACTTC.

This chain links TRBV18 with TRBJ2-7; perhaps TRBD2 as D (6 bases). Germline CDR1 KGHSH, CDR2 LQKENI. The V and J ends lost 3 bases and 2 bases respectively, with 11 bases between them. The CDR3 sequence is 14 residues long. The CDR3: CASSPDGRAYEQYF. The CDR3 nucleotides read TGTGCCAGCTCACCGGACGGGAGAGCCTACGAGCAGTACTTC.

V gene TRBV4-1 combines with J gene TRBJ2-1, with 9 bases that match TRBD1. The V gene's germline CDR1 is MGHRA and CDR2 YSYEKL. This CDR3 comprises 19 residues. V lost 4 bases and J lost 7; bases outside the gene matches: 20. This CDR3 reads CASSPTRGDRVIKRNEQFF. CDR3 nucleotides: TGCGCCAGCAGCCCGACCCGAGGGGACAGGGTAATTAAGAGGAATGAGCAGTTCTTC.

In nucleotides, the CDR3 is TGTGCCAGCTCACCGGGACTAGCGGACCTCGGAGAGCAGTTCTTC. The encoded protein is CASSPGLADLGEQFF. The chain carries TRBV18 and TRBJ2-1; 11 nucleotides agree with TRBD2. The ends lost 3 bases at V and 10 bases at J; junction bases unmatched: 8. There are 15 residues in the CDR3. Germline values: CDR1 KGHSH, CDR2 LQKENI.

The CDR3 loop reads CASSYNGQGITEKLFF. CDR3 nucleotides: TGTGCCAGCAGTTACAACGGACAGGGGATAACTGAAAAACTGTTTTTT. This chain links TRBV6-2 or TRBV6-3 with TRBJ1-4, with 9 bases aligning to TRBD1. The germline CDR1 and CDR2 sequences are MNHEY and SVGEGT. J gave up 7 bases and V 2 bases, and 8 bases lay outside the gene matches. This CDR3 is 16 amino acids long.

V gene TRBV6-6 combines with J gene TRBJ1-4, with TRBD1 identical over 9 bases. The CDR3 extends over 14 amino acids. CDR1 and CDR2 (germline): MNHNY, SVGAGI (reference sequence). The J segment lost 7 bases and the V segment lost 8 bases, leaving 8 bases of the junction unmatched. CDR3 bases: TGTGCCAGCGGGACCGGGACAGGGAGTGAAAAACTGTTTTTT. Its protein product is CASGTGTGSEKLFF.

The rearrangement links TRBV30 to TRBJ2-3; no firm D call. The V end was cut by 5 bases, the J end by 0 bases, with 12 bases between. The germline V gene has CDR1 GTSNPN and CDR2 SVGIG (reference sequence). There are 14 residues in the CDR3. CDR3 region: CAWGEVPSTDTQYF. The DNA of the CDR3 is TGTGCCTGGGGCGAGGTCCCTAGCACAGATACGCAGTATTTT.

The J gene is TRBJ2-1, the V gene TRBV19; D remains unclear. This CDR3 comprises 14 residues. Germline CDR1 is LNHDA and CDR2 is SQIVND (reference sequence). Between the trimmed V and J ends, which lost 6 bases and 2 bases, there was a span of 11 bases. DNA for the CDR3: TGTGCCAGTAGGACTGCCATTCCCTACAATGAGCAGTTCTTC. It codes for CASRTAIPYNEQFF.

This rearrangement joins TRBV11-2 to TRBJ2-6; 7 bases align to TRBD1. The CDR3 has 17 residues. In germline, CDR1 is SGHAT, CDR2 FQNNGV. J lost 0 bases, V lost 1 base, and 3 bases had no gene match. The CDR3 DNA reads as TGTGCCAGCAGCTTAGGGACAGGACGCTCTGGGGCCAACGTCCTGACTTTC. It specifies CASSLGTGRSGANVLTF.

This chain connects TRBV18 to TRBJ2-7, with D possibly being TRBD1 (5 bases). The ends were cut back, 3 bases at V and 3 bases at J, with 9 bases in the middle. The length of the CDR3 is 13 residues. Per the germline V gene, CDR1 is KGHSH and CDR2 is LQKENI. The CDR3 protein is CASSPATDYEQYF. In nucleotides, the CDR3 is TGTGCCAGCTCACCGGCGACAGACTACGAGCAGTACTTC. Full variable domain (outside the CDR3, taken from reference TRBV18 and TRBJ2-7): NAGVMQNPRHLVRRRGQEARLRCSPMKGHSHVYWYRQLPEEGLKFMVYLQKENIIDESGMPKERFSAEFPKEGPSILRIQQVVRGDSAAYFCASSPATDYEQYFGPGTRLTVT.

The rearrangement links TRBV2 to TRBJ2-5; TRBD1 agrees at 8 bases. The CDR3 length is 13 residues. V gave up 5 bases and J gave up 3 bases; unmatched junction bases: 2. CDR1 SNHLY and CDR2 FYNNEI come from the germline V gene. In DNA, the CDR3 is TGTGCCAGCAGTCGGACAGGGAAAGAGACCCAGTACTTC. This codes for CASSRTGKETQYF.

The count of this clone is one. The chain links TRBV10-1 to TRBJ2-7, with 10 positions matching TRBD2. In germline, CDR1 is WNHNN, CDR2 SYGVQD (reference sequence). The CDR3 length is 16 residues. V dropped 4 bases and J dropped 1; count of bases not matched to a gene: 7. This CDR3 reads CASSAVPSGGSYEQYF. CDR3 in DNA: TGCGCCAGCAGTGCCGTTCCTAGCGGGGGATCCTACGAGCAGTACTTC.

This clone was observed a few times. This chain joins TRBV19 and TRBJ2-2, with 7 bases aligning to TRBD1. V dropped 3 bases and J dropped 5; count of bases not matched to a gene: 6. This CDR3 is 15 amino acids long. Germline CDR1 LNHDA, CDR2 SQIVND (reference sequence). The CDR3 coding sequence is TGTGCCAGTAGTATCCTACAGACAGGGACCGGGGAGCTGTTTTTT. It specifies CASSILQTGTGELFF.

The chain employs TRBV5-1 and TRBJ2-1; 9 bases are a match to TRBD2. The ends lost 1 base at V and 0 bases at J; junction bases unmatched: 5. Germline CDR1 reads SGHRS; CDR2 reads YFSETQ. This CDR3 has 17 amino acids. CDR3 DNA: TGCGCCAGCAGCTTGATCCCTAGCGGGACCTCCTACAATGAGCAGTTCTTC. This encodes CASSLIPSGTSYNEQFF.

The CDR3 DNA follows: TGTGCCAGCAGCTTAAGTCGGCTAGCGGGAGTTCGGGGTGAGCAGTTCTTC. The encoded protein is CASSLSRLAGVRGEQFF. This chain connects TRBV7-3 to TRBJ2-1; the match to TRBD2 covers 10 bases. The CDR3 is made up of 17 amino acids. V shed 1 base and J 9 bases; nucleotides not matched to a gene: 12. The germline V gene encodes CDR1 SGHTA and CDR2 FQGTGA. Based on the CDR3 plus reference TRBV7-3 and TRBJ2-1, the full variable domain is GAGVSQTPSNKVTEKGKYVELRCDPISGHTALYWYRQSLGQGPEFLIYFQGTGAADDSGLPNDRFFAVRPEGSVSTLKIQRTERGDSAVYLCASSLSRLAGVRGEQFFGPGTRLTVL.

CDR3 nucleotides: TGTGCCAGCTCACCCGGGACAGGGAAGACCAATCAGCCCCAGCATTTT. Translated, it gives CASSPGTGKTNQPQHF. V and J are TRBV18 and TRBJ1-5, with 9 bases that match TRBD1. This CDR3 spans 16 amino acids. With V trimmed by 3 bases and J by 3 bases, 6 bases remained unmatched. The germline V gene has CDR1 KGHSH and CDR2 LQKENI.

This clone was seen a single time. The rearrangement links TRBV11-2 to TRBJ1-1; 10 nucleotides agree with TRBD1. CDR1 SGHAT and CDR2 FQNNGV come from the germline V gene. Trimming removed 4 bases from V and 1 base from J; junction bases left unmatched: 15. The CDR3 consists of 19 residues. Here the CDR3 DNA reads TGTGCCAGCAGCTCATTCGGGACGGGACAGGGGAAGTGGAACACTGAAGCTTTCTTT. This gives the protein CASSSFGTGQGKWNTEAFF.

The J gene is TRBJ1-5, the V gene TRBV18; 8 positions agree with TRBD1. With V trimmed by 6 bases and J by 5 bases, 6 bases remained unmatched. Looked up from germline, CDR1 is KGHSH and CDR2 is LQKENI. The CDR3 is 14 residues long. CDR3 sequence reads: CASSPGQGDQPQHF. CDR3 bases: TGTGCCAGCTCCCCTGGACAGGGTGATCAGCCCCAGCATTTT.

This rearrangement joins TRBV5-1 to TRBJ2-2; D is perhaps TRBD2 (6 bases). Germline CDR1 is SGHRS and CDR2 is YFSETQ. This CDR3 spans 16 amino acids. Trimming removed 0 bases at V and 4 bases at J, with 13 bases between. This CDR3 is CASSLEVFSGTGELFF. Written as DNA, the CDR3 is TGCGCCAGCAGCTTGGAGGTTTTTAGCGGCACCGGGGAGCTGTTTTTT.

The DNA of the CDR3 is TGTGCCACCAGTGATTTGTCCCCCCGGGTTCAGCCCCAGCATTTT. Translating it yields CATSDLSPRVQPQHF. The chain carries TRBV24-1 and TRBJ1-5; D not resolved. This CDR3 region has 15 residues. Per germline, CDR1 KGHDR and CDR2 SFDVKD. The V and J ends lost 0 bases and 6 bases respectively, with 11 bases between them.

This clone was observed once. This chain links TRBV4-2 with TRBJ2-2; 8 bases map to TRBD2. The CDR3 extends over 16 amino acids. Germline assignment: CDR1 LGHNA and CDR2 YNFKEQ. Trimming took 6 bases from V and 5 from J; bases not matched to a gene: 11. The DNA of the CDR3 is TGTGCCAGCAGACGCGGGAGCGGGAGTGAAACCGGGGAGCTGTTTTTT. The encoded protein is CASRRGSGSETGELFF.

The chain carries TRBV6-5 and TRBJ2-7, with a weak D call TRBD1 (7 bases). Germline CDR1 reads MNHEY; CDR2 reads SVGAGI. V gave up 7 bases and J gave up 7 bases, with 17 bases separating them. The CDR3 runs to 13 residues. The CDR3 here is CASIRGTGGEQYF. In nucleotides, the CDR3 is TGTGCCAGCATCAGGGGGACCGGAGGGGAGCAGTACTTC.

This chain connects TRBV4-3 to TRBJ2-7, with 9 bases aligning to TRBD2. Trimming cost V 8 bases and J 0 bases; bases outside gene matches: 11. The CDR3 is 16 amino acids. The V gene's germline CDR1 is LGHNA and CDR2 YSLEER. CDR3 loop: CASAPGAGGTSYEQYF. The CDR3 DNA sequence: TGCGCCAGCGCCCCGGGAGCGGGAGGTACCTCCTACGAGCAGTACTTC.

The chain uses TRBV4-3 and TRBJ2-3; 9 bases are a match to TRBD2. Germline lookup yields CDR1 LGHNA and CDR2 YSLEER. The length of the CDR3 is 17 residues. Trimming removed 5 bases from V and 2 bases from J; junction bases left unmatched: 11. CDR3 nucleotides: TGCGCCAGCAGCACCCGAGGAGTAGCGGGGGTCACAGATACGCAGTATTTT. Encoded protein: CASSTRGVAGVTDTQYF.

Concerning this clone: The junction departs from germline at one end; a sequencing error may be responsible. V and J are TRBV29-1 and TRBJ1-1; TRBD1 is a possible D gene (6 bases). The CDR3 consists of 11 residues. CDR1 is SQVTM, CDR2 ANQGSEA, per germline. As DNA, the CDR3 is TGCAGCGTTTCAGGGGACACTAAAGCTTTCTTT. This sequence encodes CSVSGDTKAFF.

The chain combines TRBV21-1 with TRBJ1-1. TRBV21-1 is classified as a pseudogene. This CDR3 contains 14 residues. The chain's CDR3 is CASSKGGEDTEAFF. The CDR3 nucleotides read TGTGCCAGCAGCAAAGGAGGGGAGGACACTGAAGCTTTCTTT.

The rearrangement links TRBV7-9 to TRBJ2-7; 8 positions agree with TRBD1. J gave up 2 bases and V 4 bases, and 10 bases lay outside the gene matches. The CDR3 contains 16 residues. Germline V gene sequence: CDR1 SEHNR, CDR2 FQNEAQ (reference sequence). Here the CDR3 reads CASSSGLTGETYEQYF. The CDR3 bases are TGTGCCAGCAGCTCGGGTTTGACAGGGGAGACCTACGAGCAGTACTTC.

This chain links TRBV6-5 with TRBJ2-1, with 14 bases identical to TRBD2. In germline, CDR1 is MNHEY, CDR2 SVGAGI. This CDR3 has 16 amino acids. With V trimmed by 4 bases and J by 7 bases, 6 bases remained unmatched. The CDR3 sequence: CASSWGLAGVRNEQFF. Here the CDR3 DNA reads TGTGCCAGCAGTTGGGGACTAGCGGGAGTGAGGAATGAGCAGTTCTTC.